The rows below give T cell receptor beta chains drawn from one sample of a study of blood T cell repertoires in COVID-19. Clones were read by immunoSEQ multiplex PCR, and TCRdb kept only the in-frame ones, dropping some. The profile covers around 450,000 clones, with 90% appearing a single time and more than 0.55% taken by the ten largest. Sequenced: PBMCs or T cells enriched from blood (not recorded which). The receptors were sampled from a man aged 18 to 30 who had recovered from COVID-19. CDR3s leave out the opening cysteine and the closing phenylalanine or tryptophan. Size values are once, few and many counts, or a class for expanded clones, and some rows have none.

>.|TRBJ1-4|TRBV7-9
ASSVAWAATNEKLF
>.|TRBJ1-5|TRBV19
ASSIWTGENQPQH
>.|TRBJ1-6|TRBV5-1
ASSLAPSTGFWSPLH
>.|TRBJ2-3|TRBV6-5
ASSPVSDTQY
>.|TRBJ2-5|TRBV2
ASRGRLVRETQY
>.|TRBJ2-3|TRBV5-1
ASSQLAGARYSTDTQY
>.|TRBJ2-1|TRBV10-1
ASTSSHNNEQF
>.|TRBJ2-1|TRBV9
ASSVTSGRAGSEQF
>.|TRBJ2-1|TRBV5-1
ASSTSGSEQF
>.|TRBJ1-5|TRBV27
ASSLSKGTGSQPQH
>.|TRBJ2-2|TRBV10-2
ASRNSGGYTGELF
>.|TRBJ2-1|TRBV7-2
ASSHRLAQYNEQF
>few|TRBJ2-1|TRBV6-4
ASSTTGLAPNEQF
>few|TRBJ1-5|TRBV28
ASRDDRTHQPQH
>once|TRBJ1-2|TRBV7-3
ASSLGRQGDGYT